The clone carrying this TCR beta chain was seen only a few times. What it binds is not known. This sample is part of a study of CD8+ T cells in alopecia areata. Study-level results: Many of the expanded lesional clones endured in scalp and blood while on tofacitinib. When scalp samples are sequenced, resident alphabeta T cells of normal skin are also captured. Normal scalp had lower clonality than lesional scalp, with alopecia totalis/universalis lesions showing this most strongly.

Treatment: oral pan-JAK inhibitor, 5-10 mg twice daily. Sampling of alopecia areata patients yielded lesional scalp punch biopsies as well as peripheral blood. Extraction of RNA preceded its reverse transcription into cDNA, which served as the sequencing template. Method: immunoSEQ multiplex PCR; TCRdb's copy keeps in-frame clones and lacks some. Of 190,000 or so clones listed, more than 45% are singletons. The CDR3 has 14 residues. After removal of 4 bases from V and 5 bases from J, the junction contained 7 bases not matched to a gene. The V gene's germline CDR1 is ENHRY and CDR2 SYGVKD. Sequencing used CD4+ T cells sorted from blood, obtained at week 24, from a patient treated with tofacitinib. This receptor was taken from a human donor with alopecia areata. The chain joins TRBV10-3 to TRBJ2-5, with 7 nucleotides matching TRBD1. CDR3: CAISGTQGRETQYF. CDR3 DNA sequence: TGTGCCATCAGTGGCACACAGGGGCGGGAGACCCAGTACTTC.